This T cell receptor (beta chain) emerged from a study of shared clonotypes between healthy human individuals. Points from the study as a whole: Generally, naive subsets (rather than memory subsets) showed larger estimated richness.

In the case of this clone: What it recognizes is unknown.

The germline V and J ends were trimmed by 4 bases and 3 bases, with 10 bases remaining between them. This CDR3 is built from 14 residues. Germline V gives CDR1 SGHDN, CDR2 FVKESK. Each sample came from a Caucasian adult donor living in Nashville, Tennessee. Original methodology: There were no quality scores in the junction-only immunoSEQ sequences, so filtering differed. The protocol was immunoSEQ multiplex PCR, while the TCRdb copy is restricted to in-frame clones and leaves out a portion. D and trimming were read from the DNA, whereas the V and J calls and clone size are those reported in that table. This table has over 850,000 clones, approximately 80% appearing once.

The V gene is TRBV14, the J gene TRBJ1-3; possible D gene TRBD1, 5 bases. Material for sequencing was memory CD4+ T cells from PBMCs. Subset: CD45RA-negative fraction. The TCR originated in a man aged 18 to 29 in good health. Some clones in this sample may be carry-over from other donors' samples. The CDR3 region is CASSPGHYGNTIYF. The CDR3 DNA sequence: TGTGCCAGCAGCCCAGGACATTATGGAAACACCATATATTTT.